These 24 T cell receptor beta chains came from one sample sequenced in a study of vaccination effects on CD4 cells after COVID-19. Before sequencing, viral peptide pools were used by the ViraFEST assay to expand antigen-specific CD4+ T cells. When roughly eleven days of culture had elapsed, CD4+ T cells were isolated. Between March and December 2020, the person had a SARS-CoV-2 infection that PCR confirmed. Antigens of these TCRs are unknown. Repertoires were generated with immunoSEQ multiplex PCR, while TCRdb's copy carries only in-frame clones and drops some. The sample has around 28,000 clones, 65% to 85% seen once; the top ten hold 15% to 20%. The starting material was CD4+ T cells from PBMCs cultured with HCoV-NL63 spike peptides, obtained before COVID-19 vaccination. The receptors come from a human donor who had a prior SARS-CoV-2 infection.

This chain links TRBV6-2 or TRBV6-3 with TRBJ2-1, with 7 bases fitting TRBD1. This CDR3 has 15 residues. Germline V gene lookup returns CDR1 MNHEY and CDR2 SVGEGT. Losses at the gene ends were 2 bases for V and 7 bases for J; bases not matched to a gene: 8. The CDR3 spells CASSYPTGLWNEQFF. CDR3 in DNA: TGTGCCAGCAGTTACCCGACAGGGCTCTGGAATGAGCAGTTCTTC.

The genes are TRBV3-1 (or the pseudogene TRBV3-2) and TRBJ2-7; D is unresolved. Between the trimmed V and J ends, which lost 1 base and 6 bases, there was a span of 10 bases. CDR3 length: 13 residues. Germline V gene data show CDR1 as LGHDT and CDR2 as YNNKEL (reference sequence). CDR3 in DNA: TGTGCCAGCAGCCAAGTGCCGGCGTCCGAGCAGTACTTC. It translates to CASSQVPASEQYF.

V is TRBV5-6 and J is TRBJ2-5; D gene unclear. The ends were cut back, 2 bases at V and 1 base at J, with 6 bases in the middle. CDR1 and CDR2 (germline): SGHDT, YYEEEE. CDR3 size: 13 residues. Here the CDR3 reads CASSFEPQETQYF. CDR3 coding DNA: TGTGCCAGCAGCTTCGAACCCCAAGAGACCCAGTACTTC.

This clone has just a few counts. The chain combines TRBV5-4 with TRBJ1-4, with a tentative D call TRBD1 (6 bases). With 0 bases removed from V and 8 bases from J, the gap between germline ends came to 11 bases. Germline V gene data show CDR1 as SGHNT and CDR2 as YYREEE (reference sequence). The CDR3 loop spans 14 amino acids. Here the CDR3 DNA reads TGTGCCAGCAGCTTGGAACAGGGTAGCGAAAAACTGTTTTTT. It codes for CASSLEQGSEKLFF.

The chain joins TRBV5-6 to TRBJ2-5, with 10 bases identical to TRBD2. V shed 2 bases and J 4 bases; nucleotides not matched to a gene: 2. The length of the CDR3 is 14 residues. From germline, CDR1 is SGHDT and CDR2 YYEEEE. Here the CDR3 reads CASSLTSGAETQYF. CDR3 nucleotides: TGTGCCAGCAGCTTAACTAGCGGGGCAGAGACCCAGTACTTC.

This clone is a singleton in its sample. The chain links TRBV10-3 to TRBJ2-2; perhaps TRBD2 as D (6 bases). The CDR3 runs 15 residues. Germline assignment: CDR1 ENHRY and CDR2 SYGVKD. With 2 bases removed from V and 7 bases from J, the gap between germline ends came to 14 bases. The CDR3, as DNA: TGTGCCATCAGTGAGGCGGTAGCGGCACTCGGGGAGCTGTTTTTT. Protein sequence: CAISEAVAALGELFF.

The chain combines TRBV7-6 with TRBJ2-5; 9 nucleotides line up with TRBD2. This CDR3 spans 18 amino acids. V was clipped by 5 bases and J by 5 bases; unmatched bases: 18. Germline V gives CDR1 SGHVS, CDR2 FNYEAQ. CDR3 nucleotide sequence: TGTGCCAGCAGCAGCCCGTGGGCGGGGGGGCTTCGGGGGGAGACCCAGTACTTC. Protein sequence: CASSSPWAGGLRGETQYF.

The rearrangement joins TRBV6-2 or TRBV6-3 to TRBJ2-7; 8 bases are shared with TRBD2. Germline CDR1 MNHEY, CDR2 SVGEGT. This CDR3 is 17 amino acids long. Trimming at V came to 8 bases and at J to 2 bases, leaving 17 bases not matched to a gene. The CDR3 DNA sequence: TGTGCCAGCGGTTTCAACCTCCAAGCGGGGGTCCCCTACGAGCAGTACTTC. Its translation: CASGFNLQAGVPYEQYF.

The chain joins TRBV6-6 to TRBJ1-3; D is uncertain. V gave up 7 bases and J gave up 0 bases, with 10 bases separating them. The CDR3 has 14 amino acids. Looked up from germline, CDR1 is MNHNY and CDR2 is SVGAGI (reference sequence). CDR3: CASTVISSGNTIYF. CDR3 in DNA: TGTGCCAGCACGGTCATCTCCTCTGGAAACACCATATATTTT.

J is TRBJ1-3 and V is TRBV6-5; D not certain. Germline V lookup: CDR1 MNHEY, CDR2 SVGAGI. The CDR3 consists of 15 residues. Trimming pared 6 bases from V and 0 bases from J, leaving 12 bases between. CDR3 DNA: TGTGCCAGCAGCTCGTACAGTGGCTCTGGAAACACCATATATTTT. Its translation is CASSSYSGSGNTIYF.

V is TRBV15 and J is TRBJ1-1; 11 bases line up with TRBD1. The length of the CDR3 is 13 residues. Germline loops: CDR1 LNHNV, CDR2 YYDKDF (reference sequence). V dropped 1 base and J dropped 10; count of bases not matched to a gene: 2. The CDR3 nucleotides read TGTGCCACCAGCAGAGTGGGACAGGGGGGAGCTTTCTTT. It specifies CATSRVGQGGAFF.

The chain joins TRBV11-3 to TRBJ2-7; D may be TRBD1 (5 bases). Trimming removed 5 bases at V and 3 bases at J, with 14 bases between. The CDR3 spans 14 residues. CDR1 SGHNT and CDR2 YENEEA come from the germline V gene. The CDR3 reads CASSPRFRDYEQYF. CDR3 sequence (DNA): TGTGCCAGCAGCCCTCGGTTCAGGGACTACGAGCAGTACTTC.

This chain joins TRBV15 and TRBJ1-2, with a weak D call TRBD1 (5 bases). CDR3 length equals 15 residues. Per germline, CDR1 LNHNV and CDR2 YYDKDF (reference sequence). V gave up 1 base and J gave up 3 bases, with 12 bases separating them. The CDR3 loop reads CATSRVGVDDYGYTF. The CDR3 bases are TGTGCCACCAGCAGAGTGGGGGTCGACGACTATGGCTACACCTTC.

The genes are TRBV7-6 and TRBJ2-5; 8 bases match TRBD2. The germline gives CDR1 SGHVS, CDR2 FNYEAQ. V shed 3 bases and J 5 bases; nucleotides not matched to a gene: 11. The CDR3 sequence is 16 residues long. Here the CDR3 reads CASSLFREGPGETQYF. The DNA for the CDR3 is TGTGCCAGCAGCTTGTTTCGGGAGGGCCCCGGGGAGACCCAGTACTTC.

The chain is built from TRBV4-1 and TRBJ2-3; 11 positions agree with TRBD2. There are 17 residues in the CDR3. Germline CDR1 and CDR2: MGHRA and YSYEKL. After removal of 2 bases from V and 1 base from J, the junction contained 5 bases not matched to a gene. The CDR3 here is CASSQRGLAGGTDTQYF. The CDR3 coding sequence is TGCGCCAGCAGCCAACGTGGACTAGCGGGTGGCACAGATACGCAGTATTTT.

The J gene is TRBJ2-7, the V gene TRBV5-4, with 12 bases aligning to TRBD2. Per germline, CDR1 SGHNT and CDR2 YYREEE (reference sequence). The CDR3 consists of 15 residues. Trimming cost V 4 bases and J 6 bases; bases outside gene matches: 8. CDR3 residues: CASSLAGGQRTEQYF. CDR3 nucleotide sequence: TGTGCCAGCAGCCTAGCGGGGGGGCAAAGGACCGAGCAGTACTTC. The variable domain in full, completed from reference TRBV5-4 and TRBJ2-7, reads ETGVTQSPTHLIKTRGQQVTLRCSSQSGHNTVSWYQQALGQGPQFIFQYYREEENGRGNFPPRFSGLQFPNYSSELNVNALELDDSALYLCASSLAGGQRTEQYFGPGTRLTVT.

This chain links TRBV5-1 with TRBJ2-7, with 9 bases lining up with TRBD2. CDR1 and CDR2 from the germline V gene are SGHRS and YFSETQ. V shed 10 bases and J 1 base; nucleotides not matched to a gene: 12. CDR3 length: 15 amino acids. The CDR3, as DNA: TGCGCCGGTAAGTTGAAGCGGGGGGCTTCCTACGAGCAGTACTTC. This translates into CAGKLKRGASYEQYF.

This clone has more than one count but fewer than ten. The chain has TRBV14 and TRBJ2-7, with TRBD1 as a possible D gene (6 bases). Germline CDR1 reads SGHDN; CDR2 reads FVKESK. This CDR3 has 17 residues. V was trimmed by 1 base and J by 2 bases, leaving 18 bases between them. The CDR3 sequence is CASSQGVLRGGTYEQYF. CDR3 DNA: TGTGCCAGCAGCCAAGGGGTACTTAGAGGGGGAACCTACGAGCAGTACTTC.

The rearrangement links TRBV29-1 to TRBJ2-3, with D possibly TRBD1 on 6 matching bases. Germline CDR1 and CDR2: SQVTM and ANQGSEA. Trimming removed 3 bases from V and 4 bases from J, with 17 bases in between. The CDR3 spans 15 residues. The CDR3 sequence: CSVEARDTSSDTQYF. The CDR3 bases are TGCAGCGTTGAGGCAAGGGACACCTCCTCAGATACGCAGTATTTT.

This clone was observed a handful of times. This chain connects TRBV6-1 to TRBJ2-1; TRBD1 or TRBD2 may be the D gene (5 bases each). Trimming took 3 bases from V and 8 from J, leaving 14 bases between them. Germline V lookup: CDR1 MNHNS, CDR2 SASEGT. This CDR3 is built from 14 residues. CDR3: CASSERWGSDEQFF. The CDR3 DNA reads as TGTGCCAGCAGTGAGAGGTGGGGGAGTGATGAGCAGTTCTTC.

The chain links TRBV5-1 to TRBJ2-1; D not resolved. CDR1 and CDR2 from the germline V gene are SGHRS and YFSETQ. V dropped 3 bases and J dropped 3 bases, with 13 bases sitting between them. The CDR3 length is 15 residues. CDR3 in amino acids: CASSYTDSSYNEQFF. The DNA for the CDR3 is TGCGCCAGCAGCTACACGGATTCGAGCTACAATGAGCAGTTCTTC.

The chain carries TRBV4-1 and TRBJ1-5; maybe TRBD1 (5 bases). V was clipped by 4 bases and J by 3 bases, with 19 bases between them. The CDR3 has 17 residues. From germline, CDR1 is MGHRA and CDR2 YSYEKL. The CDR3 DNA is TGCGCCAGCAGCCCCGGGGGTAGCAGAAGCTACAATCAGCCCCAGCATTTT. Protein sequence: CASSPGGSRSYNQPQHF.

The V and J genes are TRBV5-4 and TRBJ1-4; 8 nucleotides agree with TRBD1. The CDR3 has 16 amino acids. Per the germline V gene, CDR1 is SGHNT and CDR2 is YYREEE (reference sequence). V trimming: 4 bases; J trimming: 7 bases; junction bases outside the gene matches: 12. The chain's CDR3 is CASSPGGQGGIEKLFF. The DNA for the CDR3 is TGTGCCAGCAGCCCTGGTGGACAGGGAGGGATTGAAAAACTGTTTTTT.

This sequence joins TRBV9 and TRBJ1-1; maybe TRBD1 (5 bases). The germline gives CDR1 SGDLS, CDR2 YYNGEE. The ends were cut back, 9 bases at V and 4 bases at J, with 22 bases in the middle. This CDR3 region has 15 residues. Here the CDR3 DNA reads TGTGCCAACGGGGGATTTAGCCCTCGGGGCACTGAAGCTTTCTTT. Its protein product is CANGGFSPRGTEAFF.